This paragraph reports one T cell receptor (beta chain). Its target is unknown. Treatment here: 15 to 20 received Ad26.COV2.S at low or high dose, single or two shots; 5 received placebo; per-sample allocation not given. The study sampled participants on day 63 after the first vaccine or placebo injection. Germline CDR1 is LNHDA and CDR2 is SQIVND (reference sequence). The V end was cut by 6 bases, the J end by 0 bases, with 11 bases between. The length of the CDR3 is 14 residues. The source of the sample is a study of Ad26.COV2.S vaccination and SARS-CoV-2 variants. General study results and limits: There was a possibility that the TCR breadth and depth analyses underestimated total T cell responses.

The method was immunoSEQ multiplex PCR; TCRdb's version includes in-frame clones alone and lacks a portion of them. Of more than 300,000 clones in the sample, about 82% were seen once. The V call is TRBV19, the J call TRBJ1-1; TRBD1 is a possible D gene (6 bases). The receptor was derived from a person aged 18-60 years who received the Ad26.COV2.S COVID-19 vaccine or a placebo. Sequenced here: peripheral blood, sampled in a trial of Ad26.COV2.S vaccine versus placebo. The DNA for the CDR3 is TGTGCCAGTAGCTCAACAGGGATGAACACTGAAGCTTTCTTT. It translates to CASSSTGMNTEAFF.